This T cell receptor beta chain was sequenced in a study of T cell responses to AZD1222 COVID-19 vaccine. Study-level results: At 160-218 and 743-854, vaccine-associated CD4 TCRs were dominant, and they spanned spike. Among the donors, most were white British and more were female, and clonal diversity was possibly underestimated.

The germline CDR1 and CDR2 sequences are LGHNA and YSLEER. Both ends counted, the CDR3 spans 11 residues. As concerns this clone: Antigen: not known. The CDR3 does not close with the conserved phenylalanine or tryptophan, likely indicating a read error. No DNA is shown, since the ends of the CDR3 on it are uncertain; the CDR3 is the one TCRdb lists.

Here immunoSEQ multiplex PCR was the method, and the copy in TCRdb shows in-frame clones only, minus some. Of tens of thousands of clones listed, around 86% are singletons. The rearrangement links TRBV4-3 to TRBJ1-3; no DNA check was done on the table's D call, TRBD1. The sequence came from an adult in good health. Specimen: peripheral blood, collected on day 0 of AZD1222 vaccination. CDR3 in amino acids: CASSHPIETGS.